The sample holds many counts of the clone carrying this T cell receptor (beta chain). This entry belongs to a study of T-cell reconstitution after alpha-beta-depleted transplantation in children. Preparation of the TCRbeta library involved a method that used unique molecular identifiers. TCRdb ran MiXCR on the PCR reads and lists one entry per CDR3 protein. Here the sample spans some 490,000 distinct CDR3 sequences, about 12% being singletons. The sample consisted of PBMCs from the stem cell graft donor, taken from the stem cell graft. The TCR comes from a human donor who donated a stem cell graft to a child with combined immunodeficiency.

CDR3 sequence: CASSASGNNQPQHF. CDR3 sequence (DNA): TGTGCCAGCAGTGCTTCTGGGAACAATCAGCCCCAGCATTTT. The chain combines TRBV12-3 or TRBV12-4 with TRBJ1-5, with D unclear. V was cut by 5 bases and J by 3 bases, with 11 bases left in between. The CDR3 is 14 amino acids.